One sample yielded the 6 T cell receptor beta chains listed below, sequenced in a study of read filtering for tumor transcriptome and immune sequencing. This library used approximately 0.4 ug RNA and molecular barcoded adaptors spanning alpha/delta and beta/gamma chains. A single record per CDR3 protein comes from TCRdb applying MiXCR to the reads. The table has 25,000 to 35,000 distinct CDR3 sequences, less than 20% seen once. Sequencing was carried out using a population of CD138-negative cells sorted from bone marrow. These receptors all come from a donor at least 40 years old with multiple myeloma.

Details on this clonotype: This could be a read error, since a much larger clone is one nucleotide away. The chain links TRBV20-1 to TRBJ1-5, with TRBD1 identical over 8 bases. The CDR3 is 16 residues long. Germline-derived CDR1 and CDR2 are DFQATT and SNEGSKA (reference sequence). V dropped 5 bases and J dropped 4; count of bases not matched to a gene: 13. The CDR3 reads CSASATTGEINQPQHF. In DNA, the CDR3 is TGCAGTGCTTCCGCCACGACAGGGGAAATTAATCAGCCCCAGCATTTT.

At least ten counts were recorded for this clonotype. V and J are TRBV5-1 and TRBJ1-4; TRBD1 is a possible D gene (6 bases). This CDR3 is built from 17 residues. Trimming cost V 3 bases and J 0 bases, with 15 bases left between them. Germline CDR1 reads SGHRS; CDR2 reads YFSETQ. Here the CDR3 reads CASSSQGQTATNEKLFF. The CDR3 DNA follows: TGCGCCAGCAGCTCCCAAGGACAGACGGCAACTAATGAAAAACTGTTTTTT.

At least ten counts were recorded for this clonotype. This chain links TRBV6-5 with TRBJ1-6; D uncertain. The length of the CDR3 is 16 residues. Trimming left V 0 bases short and J 1 base short, with 7 bases between. CDR1 is MNHEY and CDR2 is SVGAGI in the germline V gene. For the CDR3, the DNA is TGTGCCAGCAGTTACTCGAGCAGGTCCTATAATTCACCCCTCCACTTT. Its translation: CASSYSSRSYNSPLHF.

On this clonotype itself: A clone one base away is much larger, so this may be a read error. The chain uses TRBV20-1 and TRBJ2-7; D gene uncertain. The CDR3 totals 13 residues. CDR1 and CDR2 from the germline V gene are DFQATT and SNEGSKA (reference sequence). Here the CDR3 DNA reads TGCAGTGCTAGCTGGCAGGATTCCTACGAGCGGTACTTC. It codes for CSASWQDSYERYF.

This clonotype was observed many times. V and J are TRBV15 and TRBJ1-4; D not resolved. Trimming pared 0 bases from V and 8 bases from J, leaving 7 bases between. The CDR3 runs 13 residues. Germline V gene data show CDR1 as LNHNV and CDR2 as YYDKDF (reference sequence). The DNA of the CDR3 is TGTGCCACCAGCAGAGATGAGTTAGAAAAACTGTTTTTT. It is translated as CATSRDELEKLFF.

This clonotype was observed many times. V is TRBV28 and J is TRBJ2-1, with 12 bases that match TRBD2. The trim removed 3 bases at V and 10 bases at J, leaving 7 bases unmatched. CDR3 size: 15 residues. The germline gives CDR1 MDHEN, CDR2 SYDVKM. The CDR3 reads CASSFSTSGGPEQFF. The CDR3 nucleotides read TGTGCCAGCAGTTTCTCGACTAGCGGGGGCCCGGAGCAGTTCTTC.